This passage covers 30 T cell receptor beta chains from one sample sequenced in a study of CD8 T cells in ankylosing spondylitis. One entry per CDR3 protein, called by TCRdb with MiXCR from the 5' RACE reads. The sample contains more than 600,000 distinct CDR3 sequences, over 15% of which appear only once. No cognate antigen is known for these TCRs. Study observations and caveats: Typical of ankylosing spondylitis blood, it appeared, was a TCR beta motif of roughly eight highly homologous variants.

The sample consisted of blood, either unsorted or a sorted T cell fraction (not recorded which). These receptor sequences come from a male donor with ankylosing spondylitis.

This clonotype was recorded a few times. The genes are TRBV7-2 and TRBJ2-1; the D call may be TRBD1 or TRBD2 (5 bases each). This CDR3 is 15 amino acids long. The ends were cut back, 5 bases at V and 4 bases at J, with 15 bases in the middle. The germline V gene has CDR1 SGHTA and CDR2 FQGNSA. CDR3: CASSPYGDLYNEQFF. The DNA for the CDR3 is TGTGCCAGCAGCCCATATGGGGACCTGTACAATGAGCAGTTCTTC.

This clonotype has more than one count but fewer than ten. The J gene is TRBJ2-1, the V gene TRBV27; 10 positions agree with TRBD1. Germline lookup yields CDR1 MNHEY and CDR2 SMNVEV (reference sequence). J lost 4 bases, V lost 10 bases, and 13 bases had no gene match. CDR3 length: 16 residues. In nucleotides, the CDR3 is TGTGCCACCCACCCCCCCGGGACAGGGGTATACAATGAGCAGTTCTTC. Residues: CATHPPGTGVYNEQFF.

The V and J genes are TRBV4-2 and TRBJ2-7, with no clear D. V gave up 1 base and J gave up 4 bases, with 11 bases separating them. The CDR3 contains 14 residues. Germline CDR1 and CDR2: LGHNA and YNFKEQ. Written as DNA, the CDR3 is TGTGCCAGCAGCCAAGTCGGGTCCCTATACGAGCAGTACTTC. Residues: CASSQVGSLYEQYF.

This clonotype was observed many times. V and J are TRBV15 and TRBJ1-6; no firm D call. Germline V gives CDR1 LNHNV, CDR2 YYDKDF (reference sequence). V gave up 0 bases and J gave up 9 bases, with 9 bases separating them. The CDR3 spans 14 residues. The CDR3 loop reads CATSRDRWGSPLHF. In nucleotides, the CDR3 is TGTGCCACCAGCAGAGATAGGTGGGGTTCACCCCTCCACTTT.

In this sample, this clonotype turned up a few times. The chain is built from TRBV29-1 and TRBJ2-7; D call uncertain. This CDR3 contains 17 residues. Looked up from germline, CDR1 is SQVTM and CDR2 is ANQGSEA. Trimming left V 4 bases short and J 6 bases short, with 28 bases between. As DNA, the CDR3 is TGCAGCGTTGCCCGCTTGGAGAAGGGCCTTAGTCCCTCCGAGCAGTACTTC. Protein product: CSVARLEKGLSPSEQYF.

This clonotype was counted only a few times. This chain connects TRBV24-1 to TRBJ2-5; D may be TRBD1 or TRBD2 (6 bases each). Germline-derived CDR1 and CDR2 are KGHDR and SFDVKD. The CDR3 consists of 13 residues. V was shortened by 7 bases and J by 4 bases, with 12 bases between the two germline ends. CDR3 nucleotides: TGTGCCACCAGCCAAGGGGGGAGAGAGACCCAGTACTTC. This codes for CATSQGGRETQYF.

This clonotype was found a few times. Here the CDR3 DNA reads TGTGCCAGCAGCCAAGCGGGAGAATGGCCCCAGCATTTT. Translation gives CASSQAGEWPQHF. The rearrangement joins TRBV3-1 to TRBJ1-5; unclear D gene. Germline V gives CDR1 LGHDT, CDR2 YNNKEL (reference sequence). Trimming took 1 base from V and 9 from J, leaving 10 bases between them. This CDR3 is 13 amino acids long. Based on the CDR3 plus reference TRBV3-1 and TRBJ1-5, the full variable domain is DTAVSQTPKYLVTQMGNDKSIKCEQNLGHDTMYWYKQDSKKFLKIMFSYNNKELIINETVPNRFSPKSPDKAHLNLHINSLELGDSAVYFCASSQAGEWPQHFGDGTRLSIL.

This clonotype showed up just a few times. The chain uses TRBV25-1 and TRBJ1-6; D ambiguous. From germline, CDR1 is MGHDK and CDR2 SYGVNS. CDR3 size: 14 residues. Trimming removed 1 base from V and 8 bases from J, with 9 bases in between. The CDR3 bases are TGTGCCAGCAGTGAATCTAAACAGCATTCACCCCTCCACTTT. Protein product: CASSESKQHSPLHF.

This chain joins TRBV5-1 and TRBJ1-2; D is ambiguous. The CDR3 covers 15 residues. CDR1 and CDR2 from the germline V gene are SGHRS and YFSETQ. V gave up 0 bases and J gave up 4 bases, with 13 bases separating them. The CDR3 DNA follows: TGCGCCAGCAGCTTGGGTGGCAACCCGGGCTATGGCTACACCTTC. It encodes CASSLGGNPGYGYTF.

This clonotype has a handful of counts. The chain uses TRBV10-3 and TRBJ2-1; D is unclear. There are 11 residues in the CDR3. Deletions cut 2 bases from V and 7 bases from J, with 3 bases between. Germline-derived CDR1 and CDR2 are ENHRY and SYGVKD. CDR3 loop: CAISETNEQFF. DNA for the CDR3: TGTGCCATCAGTGAGACAAATGAGCAGTTCTTC.

This clonotype was seen a single time. The CDR3 ends on some other residue instead of the conserved phenylalanine or tryptophan, so this is likely a read error. The rearrangement joins TRBV11-2 to TRBJ2-1, with 11 bases matching TRBD2. The V gene end was trimmed by 7 bases and the J gene end by 8 bases; junction bases not matched to a gene: 7. Germline CDR1 and CDR2: SGHAT and FQNNGV. The CDR3 runs to 14 residues. DNA for the CDR3: TGTGCCAGCATCACTAGCGGGAGTTGGGATGAGCAGTTCGTC. It yields the protein CASITSGSWDEQFV.

V is TRBV9 and J is TRBJ2-3; D is ambiguous. The CDR3 covers 16 residues. V shed 0 bases and J shed 0 bases, with 11 bases lying between them. The germline gives CDR1 SGDLS, CDR2 YYNGEE. The DNA of the CDR3 is TGTGCCAGCAGCGTAGGCACCATTCAGAGCACAGATACGCAGTATTTT. Amino acid sequence: CASSVGTIQSTDTQYF.

This clonotype has only a few counts. DNA of the CDR3: TGCAGTGCTAAGGTAGCGGGAGTTGGGGATACGCAGTATTTT. Translating gives CSAKVAGVGDTQYF. The chain couples TRBV20-1 to TRBJ2-3; 9 positions agree with TRBD2. Germline CDR1 reads DFQATT; CDR2 reads SNEGSKA (reference sequence). CDR3 length: 14 amino acids. J was trimmed by 6 bases and V by 4 bases; bases with no gene match: 8.

The V call is TRBV11-2, the J call TRBJ1-1; TRBD1 might be the D (6 bases). V was cut by 1 base and J by 0 bases, with 15 bases left in between. Germline loops: CDR1 SGHAT, CDR2 FQNNGV. The CDR3 has 17 residues. Written as DNA, the CDR3 is TGTGCCAGCAGCTTAGTGCCCCCGGACAGAATGAACACTGAAGCTTTCTTT. Translating it yields CASSLVPPDRMNTEAFF.

This clonotype has only a few counts. V usage is TRBV29-1 and J usage is TRBJ2-1; 9 bases are shared with TRBD1. Trimming took 4 bases from V and 8 from J; bases not matched to a gene: 12. This CDR3 is 15 amino acids long. Per germline, CDR1 SQVTM and CDR2 ANQGSEA. The DNA for the CDR3 is TGCAGCGTTGCAAACCGGGACAGGGTAATGTATGAGCAGTTCTTC. Translating it yields CSVANRDRVMYEQFF.

The genes are TRBV6-5 and TRBJ2-2; D uncertain. Between the trimmed V and J ends, which lost 2 bases and 4 bases, there was a span of 5 bases. The CDR3 is 13 residues long. CDR1 and CDR2 (germline): MNHEY, SVGAGI. CDR3 DNA: TGTGCCAGCAGTTACGTTGGCACCGGGGAGCTGTTTTTT. This sequence encodes CASSYVGTGELFF.

This clonotype has only a few counts. The chain combines TRBV12-3 or TRBV12-4 with TRBJ2-1; 8 bases are a match to TRBD2. The trim removed 3 bases at V and 10 bases at J, leaving 14 bases unmatched. This CDR3 comprises 16 residues. Here the CDR3 DNA reads TGTGCCAGCAGTTTCGGAAGCGGGAGTAACGTTCGAGAGCAGTTCTTC. Its translation is CASSFGSGSNVREQFF.

The V call is TRBV30, the J call TRBJ2-5, with TRBD1 as a possible D gene (6 bases). Trimming pared 3 bases from V and 7 bases from J, leaving 18 bases between. The CDR3 has 14 amino acids. CDR1 is GTSNPN and CDR2 is SVGIG in the germline V gene (reference sequence). CDR3 residues: CAWRVTGPGATQYF. The CDR3 bases are TGTGCCTGGAGGGTCACTGGACCAGGGGCGACCCAGTACTTC.

This clonotype was seen more than once but under ten times. The rearrangement links TRBV20-1 to TRBJ2-5, with TRBD1 as a possible D gene (7 bases). Trimming removed 3 bases at V and 5 bases at J, with 19 bases between. Germline V gene lookup returns CDR1 DFQATT and CDR2 SNEGSKA (reference sequence). This CDR3 region has 15 residues. Here the CDR3 reads CSARAGGYEGETQYF. The CDR3 DNA reads TGCAGTGCTAGGGCAGGGGGGTATGAGGGGGAGACCCAGTACTTC.

This clonotype was detected only a few times. V gene TRBV4-2 combines with J gene TRBJ2-2; maybe TRBD1 (6 bases). In germline, CDR1 is LGHNA, CDR2 YNFKEQ. The CDR3 contains 16 residues. Trimming removed 5 bases from V and 2 bases from J, with 15 bases in between. This CDR3 is CASSYGTPVNTGELFF. Written as DNA, the CDR3 is TGTGCCAGCAGCTATGGGACACCTGTAAACACCGGGGAGCTGTTTTTT.

This clonotype was counted between two and nine times. The V and J genes are TRBV5-6 and TRBJ2-7; 10 bases align to TRBD2. V shed 9 bases and J 5 bases; nucleotides not matched to a gene: 8. CDR1 and CDR2 (germline): SGHDT, YYEEEE. This CDR3 contains 13 residues. This CDR3 reads CATRTSGVNEQYF. The DNA of the CDR3 is TGTGCCACCAGGACTAGCGGAGTAAACGAGCAGTACTTC.

The chain uses TRBV5-1 and TRBJ2-1; 7 bases align to TRBD1. Germline V gene lookup returns CDR1 SGHRS and CDR2 YFSETQ. This CDR3 is 13 amino acids long. With 4 bases clipped from V and 7 bases from J, the junction kept 5 bases outside the gene matches. The CDR3 protein is CASSVGQRNEQFF. CDR3 nucleotides: TGCGCCAGCAGCGTGGGACAGAGGAATGAGCAGTTCTTC.

This clonotype has only a few counts. The chain has TRBV6-1 and TRBJ2-7; D might be TRBD1 (6 bases). Germline CDR1 reads MNHNS; CDR2 reads SASEGT. The CDR3 runs to 13 residues. This chain's CDR3 is CATDRDTWNEQYF. CDR3 bases: TGTGCAACGGACCGGGACACGTGGAACGAGCAGTACTTC.

The sample holds a few counts of this clonotype. The chain recombines TRBV5-1 with TRBJ2-2; D tentatively reads TRBD1 or TRBD2 (5 bases each). With 4 bases removed from V and 7 bases from J, the gap between germline ends came to 11 bases. The CDR3 consists of 13 residues. Germline V lookup: CDR1 SGHRS, CDR2 YFSETQ. The chain's CDR3 is CASSVRGDGELFF. The CDR3 nucleotides are TGCGCCAGCAGCGTCAGAGGGGACGGGGAGCTGTTTTTT.

The chain is built from TRBV20-1 and TRBJ2-3; the D gene could be TRBD1 or TRBD2 (6 bases each). The CDR3 has 15 residues. Germline CDR1 and CDR2: DFQATT and SNEGSKA (reference sequence). V was shortened by 0 bases and J by 0 bases, with 10 bases between the two germline ends. The CDR3 spells CSARDRGESTDTQYF. Written as DNA, the CDR3 is TGCAGTGCTAGAGATAGGGGGGAGAGCACAGATACGCAGTATTTT.

In this sample, this clonotype turned up a few times. The rearrangement uses TRBV6-1 and TRBJ1-2; TRBD1 matches at 8 bases. Per germline, CDR1 MNHNS and CDR2 SASEGT. This CDR3 is 15 amino acids long. V lost 2 bases to trimming and J lost 7 bases; unmatched junction nucleotides: 9. The CDR3 DNA follows: TGTGCCAGCAGTGAATATTTCGGGACAGGTCCTGGCTACACCTTC. Its translation: CASSEYFGTGPGYTF.

V and J are TRBV11-3 and TRBJ2-1, with D perhaps TRBD2 (7 bases). Germline V lookup: CDR1 SGHNT, CDR2 YENEEA. There are 14 residues in the CDR3. V lost 1 base to trimming and J lost 10 bases, with 14 bases between them. CDR3 in DNA: TGTGCCAGCAGCTTAGGGGGGGGCCTAGGGGAGCAGTTCTTC. Protein sequence: CASSLGGGLGEQFF.

The V call is TRBV7-2, the J call TRBJ1-1, with a weak D call TRBD1 (6 bases). Per the germline V gene, CDR1 is SGHTA and CDR2 is FQGNSA. The V and J ends lost 5 bases and 4 bases respectively, with 11 bases between them. The CDR3 spans 13 residues. CDR3 nucleotide sequence: TGTGCCAGCAGCCGTTCGGGGGCCACTGAAGCTTTCTTT. Its protein product is CASSRSGATEAFF.

A few counts support this clonotype. The rearrangement joins TRBV5-5 to TRBJ1-4; D remains ambiguous. Germline values: CDR1 SGHKS, CDR2 YYEKEE (reference sequence). CDR3 size: 15 residues. V was trimmed by 4 bases and J by 6 bases, leaving 16 bases between them. The CDR3 DNA reads TGTGCCAGCAGCCCCCTGTCTGTCCAGCATGAAAAACTGTTTTTT. Translation: CASSPLSVQHEKLFF. Combining the CDR3 with reference TRBV5-5 and TRBJ1-4 gives the whole variable domain DAGVTQSPTHLIKTRGQQVTLRCSPISGHKSVSWYQQVLGQGPQFIFQYYEKEERGRGNFPDRFSARQFPNYSSELNVNALLLGDSALYLCASSPLSVQHEKLFFGSGTQLSVL.

The chain employs TRBV6-5 and TRBJ2-1, with no clear D. CDR3 length: 13 amino acids. The germline gives CDR1 MNHEY, CDR2 SVGAGI. V lost 0 bases and J 7 bases, leaving 7 bases between the germline ends. The CDR3 DNA follows: TGTGCCAGCAGTTACTCGACTGGGAATGAGCAGTTCTTC. Its translation is CASSYSTGNEQFF.